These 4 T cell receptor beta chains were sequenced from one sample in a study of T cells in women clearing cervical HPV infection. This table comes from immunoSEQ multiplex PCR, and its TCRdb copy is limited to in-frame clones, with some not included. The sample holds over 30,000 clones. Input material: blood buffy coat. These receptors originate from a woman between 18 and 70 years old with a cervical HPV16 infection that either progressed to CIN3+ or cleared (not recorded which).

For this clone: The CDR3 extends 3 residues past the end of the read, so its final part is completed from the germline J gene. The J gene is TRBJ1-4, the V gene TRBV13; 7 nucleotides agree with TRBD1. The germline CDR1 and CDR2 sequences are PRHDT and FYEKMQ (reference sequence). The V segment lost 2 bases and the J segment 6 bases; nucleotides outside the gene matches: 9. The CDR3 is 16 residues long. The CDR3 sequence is CASSLYRGGFDEKLFF. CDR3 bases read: TGTGCCAGCAGCTTATACAGGGGAGGTTTTGATGAAAAA.

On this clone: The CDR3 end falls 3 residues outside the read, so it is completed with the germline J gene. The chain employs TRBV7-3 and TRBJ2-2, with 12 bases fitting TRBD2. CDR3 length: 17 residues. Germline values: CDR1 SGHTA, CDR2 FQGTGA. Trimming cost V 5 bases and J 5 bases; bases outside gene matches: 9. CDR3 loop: CASSLRTSGTRTGELFF. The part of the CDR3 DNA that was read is TGTGCCAGCAGCCTTAGGACTAGCGGGACACGAACCGGGGAG.

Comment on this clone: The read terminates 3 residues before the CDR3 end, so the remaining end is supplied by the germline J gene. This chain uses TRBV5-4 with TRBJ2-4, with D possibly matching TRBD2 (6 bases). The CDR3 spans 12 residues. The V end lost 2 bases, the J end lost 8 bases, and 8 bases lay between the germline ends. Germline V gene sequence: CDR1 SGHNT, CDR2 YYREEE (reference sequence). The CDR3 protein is CASSFGGDIQYF. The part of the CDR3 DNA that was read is TGTGCCAGCAGCTTCGGAGGGGACATT. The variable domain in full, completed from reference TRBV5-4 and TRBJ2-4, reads ETGVTQSPTHLIKTRGQQVTLRCSSQSGHNTVSWYQQALGQGPQFIFQYYREEENGRGNFPPRFSGLQFPNYSSELNVNALELDDSALYLCASSFGGDIQYFGAGTRLSVL.

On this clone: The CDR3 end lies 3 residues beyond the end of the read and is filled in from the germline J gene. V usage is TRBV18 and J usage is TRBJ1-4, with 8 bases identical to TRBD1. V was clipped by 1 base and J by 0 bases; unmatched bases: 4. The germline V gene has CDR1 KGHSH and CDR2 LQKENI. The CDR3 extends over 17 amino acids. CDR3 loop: CASSPRQGAATNEKLFF. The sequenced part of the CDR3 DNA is TGTGCCAGCTCACCACGGCAGGGGGCTGCAACTAATGAAAAA.